The 2 T cell receptor beta chains listed next were all sequenced from one sample in a study of shared clonotypes between healthy human individuals. The method was immunoSEQ multiplex PCR; TCRdb's version includes in-frame clones alone and lacks a portion of them. The table includes about 470,000 clones, roughly 80% detected once. The sample taken for sequencing was PBMCs. Source of these receptors: a woman in her 40s in good health. Some clones in this sample may be carry-over from other donors' samples.

This clone was detected once. The chain combines TRBV7-3 with TRBJ2-1; 7 bases line up with TRBD2. The CDR3 has 13 amino acids. Germline values: CDR1 SGHTA, CDR2 FQGTGA. The junction had 5 bases not matched to a gene; V was cut back by 5 bases and J by 7 bases. The CDR3 coding sequence is TGTGCCAGCAGCCCAGCGGGGACGAATGAGCAGTTCTTC. Protein sequence: CASSPAGTNEQFF.

V usage is TRBV11-2 and J usage is TRBJ2-7; D uncertain. Trimming left V 5 bases short and J 5 bases short, with 10 bases between. The CDR3 spans 12 residues. In germline, CDR1 is SGHAT, CDR2 FQNNGV. The CDR3 here is CASSPHGDEQYF. The CDR3, as DNA: TGTGCCAGCAGCCCCCATGGGGACGAGCAGTACTTC.